This paragraph reports one T cell receptor (beta chain). Antigen unknown. One base away lies a much larger clone, so this may be a sequencing read error. Unique molecular identifiers were incorporated when the TCRbeta library was constructed. TCRdb recomputed calls from the PCR reads with MiXCR, one row per CDR3 protein. This sample has approximately 300,000 distinct CDR3 sequences, with 11% found just once. The germline gives CDR1 WNHNN, CDR2 SYGVQD (reference sequence). The length of the CDR3 is 13 residues. The data stem from a study of T-cell reconstitution after alpha-beta-depleted transplantation in children. The study's findings and limits: Reported findings indicate that, about two months after transplant, alpha-beta T cells came from several hundred expanded clones, which were derived from non-depleted graft cells.

This chain links TRBV10-1 with TRBJ2-2; unclear D gene. The sequence derives from a male patient between 2 and 10 years old who had a stem cell transplant for chronic granulomatous disease, so the T cells may come from the graft donor. The material was peripheral blood, obtained 180 days after TCRalphabeta/CD19-depleted stem cell transplant. CDR3 loop: CVSSVENTGELFF. The CDR3 nucleotides are TGCGTCAGCAGTGTGGAGAACACCGGGGAGCTGTTTTTT.